The 8 T cell receptor beta chains presented below share a single source sample, sequenced in a study of T cell clonotyping in hematopoietic cell transplantation. The table came from immunoSEQ multiplex PCR; TCRdb's copy has only in-frame clones and leaves some out. The repertoire consists of fewer than 9,500 clones, with roughly 94% occurring once and the leading ten covering roughly 1.4%. Source: peripheral blood mononuclear cells, taken 30 days after allogeneic stem cell transplant. These receptors came from a male patient between 55 and 70 years old who had an allogeneic stem cell transplant from an unrelated donor, so T cells may come from the graft donor. Some clones in this sample may be carry-over from other donors' samples.

The V and J genes are TRBV2 and TRBJ2-5; unclear D gene. The CDR3 covers 12 residues. Germline CDR1 SNHLY, CDR2 FYNNEI. Trimming shortened V by 5 bases and J by 5 bases, and 9 bases separated the two germline ends. CDR3: CASSFVSETQYF. CDR3 nucleotide sequence: TGTGCCAGCAGTTTCGTATCGGAGACCCAGTACTTC.

The V gene is TRBV10-3, the J gene TRBJ2-7, with D uncertain. The germline CDR1 and CDR2 sequences are ENHRY and SYGVKD. Trimming pared 7 bases from V and 5 bases from J, leaving 9 bases between. This CDR3 region has 11 residues. The CDR3 loop reads CAINEGNEQYF. The CDR3 DNA is TGTGCCATCAACGAAGGAAACGAGCAGTACTTC.

The V call is TRBV5-4, the J call TRBJ2-1; the D gene could be TRBD1 or TRBD2 (5 bases each). The CDR3 spans 17 residues. CDR1 is SGHNT, CDR2 YYREEE, per germline (reference sequence). V lost 4 bases and J 6 bases, leaving 23 bases between the germline ends. Here the CDR3 DNA reads TGTGCCAGCAGCCTAGCCCCCGGGCAGGGAGAATCCAATGAGCAGTTCTTC. Its translation: CASSLAPGQGESNEQFF.

This chain connects TRBV10-1 to TRBJ2-5; possible D gene TRBD1, 5 bases. Per germline, CDR1 WNHNN and CDR2 SYGVQD (reference sequence). The V and J ends lost 4 bases and 0 bases respectively, with 6 bases between them. CDR3 size: 13 residues. The CDR3 DNA reads TGCGCCAGCAGTGGACAGTACCAAGAGACCCAGTACTTC. It translates to CASSGQYQETQYF.

The chain employs TRBV5-6 and TRBJ2-5; no reliable D call. The germline V gene encodes CDR1 SGHDT and CDR2 YYEEEE. V was cut by 2 bases and J by 4 bases, with 3 bases left in between. The length of the CDR3 is 11 residues. The CDR3 DNA is TGTGCCAGCAGCTTTTCAGAGACCCAGTACTTC. Its translation: CASSFSETQYF.

This clone was recorded only once. V usage is TRBV28 and J usage is TRBJ2-7, with unresolved D. V was pared by 7 bases and J by 2 bases, with 15 bases between. The germline CDR1 and CDR2 sequences are MDHEN and SYDVKM. The CDR3 is made up of 14 amino acids. In DNA, the CDR3 is TGTGCCAGCATCGAGCAGGTGGGCCCCTACGAGCAGTACTTC. Translation: CASIEQVGPYEQYF.

This clone was counted only a few times. V usage is TRBV5-1 and J usage is TRBJ1-2, with 8 bases fitting TRBD1. The germline CDR1 and CDR2 sequences are SGHRS and YFSETQ. CDR3 length: 15 residues. Unmatched junction bases numbered 3, after V lost 2 bases and J lost 0 bases. The CDR3 DNA reads as TGCGCCAGCAGCTTACCGGGACAGGCTAACTATGGCTACACCTTC. This codes for CASSLPGQANYGYTF.

V gene TRBV4-2 combines with J gene TRBJ2-5; the match to TRBD2 covers 10 bases. CDR1 is LGHNA, CDR2 YNFKEQ, per germline. The V and J ends lost 1 base and 4 bases, in that order; junction bases with no gene match: 6. The CDR3 consists of 16 residues. The CDR3 reads CASSQGPLAGVETQYF. CDR3 DNA: TGTGCCAGCAGCCAAGGGCCCCTAGCGGGAGTAGAGACCCAGTACTTC.